The 28 T cell receptor beta chains below all came from one sample that was sequenced in a study of regulatory T cells in long-lasting Graves disease. Noted time point: persistent/refractory GD, antithyroid drugs over 5 years with positive TRAb. Extracted RNA from PBMCs served as the source of the TCR library. Relying on iRepertoire HTBI primers and Arm-PCR of CDR3 regions, the team built TCR beta libraries. MiXCR, applied by TCRdb to the multiplex PCR reads, yields one record per CDR3 protein. The sample comprises 360,000 or so distinct CDR3 sequences, roughly 25% of which are singletons, and less than 30% rests with the top ten. Sequences were derived from peripheral blood mononuclear cells (PBMCs), sampled when the disease was refractory, from a patient treated with antithyroid drugs. The receptors stem from a woman in her 40s with Graves disease.

The chain is built from TRBV7-3 and TRBJ2-7, with 9 bases identical to TRBD2. This CDR3 has 15 amino acids. V was clipped by 0 bases and J by 3 bases; unmatched bases: 3. The germline CDR1 and CDR2 sequences are SGHTA and FQGTGA. In DNA, the CDR3 is TGTGCCAGCAGCTTAACTAGCGGGAGTTTCTACGAGCAGTACTTC. It is translated as CASSLTSGSFYEQYF.

The chain couples TRBV5-1 to TRBJ2-6; 9 nucleotides align to TRBD1. The junction had 10 bases not matched to a gene; V was cut back by 4 bases and J by 5 bases. Germline lookup yields CDR1 SGHRS and CDR2 YFSETQ. The CDR3 has 17 residues. The CDR3 region has the DNA TGCGCCAGCAGCCGGGACAGGGACCAAGGGCGGGCCAACGTCCTGACTTTC. The encoded protein is CASSRDRDQGRANVLTF. The whole variable domain, remainder taken from reference TRBV5-1 and TRBJ2-6, is KAGVTQTPRYLIKTRGQQVTLSCSPISGHRSVSWYQQTPGQGLQFLFEYFSETQRNKGNFPGRFSGRQFSNSRSEMNVSTLELGDSALYLCASSRDRDQGRANVLTFGAGSRLTVL.

The chain joins TRBV7-9 to TRBJ2-1; D is perhaps TRBD2 (6 bases). Trimming shortened V by 3 bases and J by 1 base, and 13 bases separated the two germline ends. The CDR3 consists of 16 residues. CDR1 and CDR2 (germline): SEHNR, FQNEAQ (reference sequence). CDR3 loop: CASSLEGRRSYNEQFF. The CDR3 DNA follows: TGTGCCAGCAGCTTGGAGGGACGAAGATCCTACAATGAGCAGTTCTTC. The full variable domain, in which reference TRBV7-9 and TRBJ2-1 provide the parts outside the CDR3, is DTGVSQNPRHKITKRGQNVTFRCDPISEHNRLYWYRQTLGQGPEFLTYFQNEAQLEKSRLLSDRFSAERPKGSFSTLEIQRTEQGDSAMYLCASSLEGRRSYNEQFFGPGTRLTVL.

The V and J genes are TRBV5-1 and TRBJ2-7, with 7 bases lining up with TRBD1. The CDR3 has 13 residues. J lost 7 bases, V lost 2 bases, and 6 bases had no gene match. Germline CDR1 is SGHRS and CDR2 is YFSETQ. CDR3 bases: TGCGCCAGCAGCTTTGGGACAGCGTGGGAGCAGTACTTC. This sequence encodes CASSFGTAWEQYF. The full variable domain, completed using reference TRBV5-1 and TRBJ2-7, is KAGVTQTPRYLIKTRGQQVTLSCSPISGHRSVSWYQQTPGQGLQFLFEYFSETQRNKGNFPGRFSGRQFSNSRSEMNVSTLELGDSALYLCASSFGTAWEQYFGPGTRLTVT.

The chain employs TRBV5-5 and TRBJ2-5; 8 bases align to TRBD2. The CDR3 is 15 amino acids. Germline CDR1 and CDR2: SGHKS and YYEKEE (reference sequence). With V trimmed by 6 bases and J by 3 bases, 10 bases remained unmatched. The CDR3 is CASTAAGTSEETQYF. CDR3 nucleotide sequence: TGTGCCAGCACCGCCGCCGGGACTAGTGAAGAGACCCAGTACTTC.

This clonotype was counted at least ten times. The chain employs TRBV11-2 and TRBJ2-4, with 9 bases fitting TRBD1. Losses at the gene ends were 3 bases for V and 4 bases for J; bases not matched to a gene: 7. Germline V lookup: CDR1 SGHAT, CDR2 FQNNGV. This CDR3 is built from 16 residues. CDR3 in amino acids: CASSLAYGTGKNIQYF. CDR3 coding DNA: TGTGCCAGCAGCTTGGCCTATGGGACAGGGAAAAACATTCAGTACTTC.

This clonotype was observed at least ten times. The V gene is TRBV20-1, the J gene TRBJ1-4; D possibly corresponds to TRBD1 (6 bases). CDR1 DFQATT and CDR2 SNEGSKA come from the germline V gene (reference sequence). The V and J ends lost 5 bases and 7 bases respectively, with 20 bases between them. CDR3 length: 15 amino acids. The CDR3: CSARTQTQGPEKLFF. The CDR3 bases are TGCAGTGCTCGTACGCAAACCCAGGGGCCTGAAAAACTGTTTTTT.

This clonotype was seen a few times. This rearrangement joins TRBV5-6 to TRBJ1-3, with 10 bases lining up with TRBD1. Germline V gene sequence: CDR1 SGHDT, CDR2 YYEEEE. J gave up 4 bases and V 3 bases, and 16 bases lay outside the gene matches. The CDR3 is 19 residues long. The CDR3: CASSYLGDRGIYRGNTIYF. The DNA of the CDR3 is TGTGCCAGCAGCTATCTGGGGGACAGGGGAATTTATCGCGGAAACACCATATATTTT.

The J gene is TRBJ1-4, the V gene TRBV6-1, with D maybe TRBD1 (6 bases). Germline V gene sequence: CDR1 MNHNS, CDR2 SASEGT. The CDR3 covers 15 residues. V shed 10 bases and J shed 7 bases, with 22 bases lying between them. The CDR3, as DNA: TGTGCCACCCGAAACGGGGAGGGGGATCCTGAAAAACTGTTTTTT. Residues: CATRNGEGDPEKLFF.

The chain is built from TRBV13 and TRBJ2-7; the match to TRBD1 covers 8 bases. The CDR3 covers 15 residues. V lost 4 bases, J lost 3 bases, and 8 bases stayed unmatched. The V gene's germline CDR1 is PRHDT and CDR2 FYEKMQ (reference sequence). In nucleotides, the CDR3 is TGTGCCAGCAGCTGGTCAGGGGGCGCATACTACGAGCAGTACTTC. Amino acids: CASSWSGGAYYEQYF.

The CDR3 nucleotides read TGCAGTGCTAGAGATCTCGGAGCGGTCTACTACGAGCAGTACTTC. Translated, it gives CSARDLGAVYYEQYF. The rearrangement joins TRBV20-1 to TRBJ2-7; TRBD2 might be the D (5 bases). V lost 0 bases and J lost 3, with 15 bases in between. CDR1 and CDR2 (germline): DFQATT, SNEGSKA (reference sequence). This CDR3 contains 15 residues.

V is TRBV20-1 and J is TRBJ1-1; the D is unclear. Between the trimmed V and J ends, which lost 7 bases and 4 bases, there was a span of 13 bases. The CDR3 totals 12 residues. The germline V gene encodes CDR1 DFQATT and CDR2 SNEGSKA (reference sequence). In DNA form, the CDR3 reads TGCAGTGAACCCGGGTCAGGCACTGAAGCTTTCTTT. Translating gives CSEPGSGTEAFF.

The chain recombines TRBV10-3 with TRBJ2-4; D gene unclear. V was shortened by 2 bases and J by 8 bases, with 7 bases between the two germline ends. This CDR3 has 12 residues. The V gene's germline CDR1 is ENHRY and CDR2 SYGVKD. As DNA, the CDR3 is TGTGCCATCAGTGAGGAAGAGTACATTCAGTACTTC. Amino acid sequence: CAISEEEYIQYF.

V and J are TRBV5-1 and TRBJ1-1; 9 bases map to TRBD1. V lost 4 bases to trimming and J lost 5 bases; unmatched junction nucleotides: 15. Germline CDR1 is SGHRS and CDR2 is YFSETQ. The CDR3 has 17 amino acids. CDR3 protein: CASSVPRTGDVRTEAFF. CDR3 DNA: TGCGCCAGCAGCGTTCCGCGGACAGGGGACGTAAGGACTGAAGCTTTCTTT.

There are a few counts of this clonotype. The chain links TRBV10-3 to TRBJ2-7; 8 bases map to TRBD2. The germline CDR1 and CDR2 sequences are ENHRY and SYGVKD. This CDR3 has 14 residues. The V gene end was trimmed by 3 bases and the J gene end by 6 bases; junction bases not matched to a gene: 7. The CDR3 DNA follows: TGTGCCATCAGTGACGGGACTAGGCCACTCGAGCAGTACTTC. The encoded protein is CAISDGTRPLEQYF.

This clonotype has ten or more counts. This chain uses TRBV2 with TRBJ2-1; D unresolved. There are 15 residues in the CDR3. Per the germline V gene, CDR1 is SNHLY and CDR2 is FYNNEI. V dropped 8 bases and J dropped 4 bases, with 18 bases sitting between them. CDR3 coding DNA: TGTGCCAGCTGGGCCATCTCGTGGGTATACAATGAGCAGTTCTTC. Residues: CASWAISWVYNEQFF.

The J gene is TRBJ1-5, the V gene TRBV28; no clear D. Germline lookup yields CDR1 MDHEN and CDR2 SYDVKM. The CDR3 loop spans 13 amino acids. V was pared by 3 bases and J by 5 bases, with 8 bases between. CDR3 bases: TGTGCCAGCAGTTTCGATGCCTATCAGCCCCAGCATTTT. As protein: CASSFDAYQPQHF.

V and J are TRBV12-3 or TRBV12-4 and TRBJ2-7, with 11 positions matching TRBD2. V dropped 7 bases and J dropped 0; count of bases not matched to a gene: 14. This CDR3 comprises 18 residues. CDR3 bases: TGTGCCAGCAATTTTAGTCGGATAGCGGGAGGGAGCTCCTACGAGCAGTACTTC. Residues: CASNFSRIAGGSSYEQYF.

In its sample, this clonotype was seen a few times. V gene TRBV5-5 combines with J gene TRBJ2-2, with TRBD2 identical over 9 bases. CDR1 and CDR2 (germline): SGHKS, YYEKEE (reference sequence). This CDR3 comprises 15 residues. The ends lost 1 base at V and 4 bases at J; junction bases unmatched: 2. CDR3 sequence (DNA): TGTGCCAGCAGCTTGTTACTAGCGGGCACCGGGGAGCTGTTTTTT. It specifies CASSLLLAGTGELFF.

This clonotype has a count of ten or more. This sequence joins TRBV6-1 and TRBJ1-1; 7 positions agree with TRBD1. The V and J ends lost 4 bases and 0 bases, in that order; junction bases with no gene match: 8. The CDR3 has 16 amino acids. CDR1 MNHNS and CDR2 SASEGT come from the germline V gene. CDR3 residues: CASSAWTGGMNTEAFF. Written as DNA, the CDR3 is TGTGCCAGCAGTGCCTGGACAGGCGGGATGAACACTGAAGCTTTCTTT.

V and J are TRBV12-3 or TRBV12-4 and TRBJ2-2; D is unclear. Between the trimmed V and J ends, which lost 3 bases and 3 bases, there was a span of 8 bases. This CDR3 comprises 14 residues. The CDR3 loop is CASSFADYTGELFF. The CDR3 DNA follows: TGTGCCAGCAGTTTCGCAGACTACACCGGGGAGCTGTTTTTT.

This clonotype has ten or more counts. The V and J genes are TRBV24-1 and TRBJ1-2, with TRBD1 matching over 10 bases. J gave up 3 bases and V 0 bases, and 0 bases lay outside the gene matches. The CDR3 runs to 15 residues. Germline CDR1 KGHDR, CDR2 SFDVKD. In DNA form, the CDR3 reads TGTGCCACCAGTGATTTGGGGACAGGGGACTATGGCTACACCTTC. It codes for CATSDLGTGDYGYTF.

About this clonotype: Being one base from a much bigger clone, this may be a read error. The rearrangement joins TRBV5-6 to TRBJ2-5; D might be TRBD1 (6 bases). Germline CDR1 SGHDT, CDR2 YYEEEE. This CDR3 spans 14 amino acids. The V end lost 7 bases, the J end lost 2 bases, and 15 bases lay between the germline ends. The CDR3 spells CASGSVGQQETQYF. The DNA of the CDR3 is TGTGCCAGCGGCTCGGTTGGACAGCAAGAGACCCAGTACTTC. Filled out from reference TRBV5-6 and TRBJ2-5, the complete variable domain reads DAGVTQSPTHLIKTRGQQVTLRCSPKSGHDTVSWYQQALGQGPQFIFQYYEEEERQRGNFPDRFSGHQFPNYSSELNVNALLLGDSALYLCASGSVGQQETQYFGPGTRLLVL.

The chain has TRBV27 and TRBJ1-5; no reliable D call. This CDR3 contains 13 residues. Trimming stripped 6 bases from V and 3 bases from J, with 9 bases between. CDR1 is MNHEY, CDR2 SMNVEV, per germline (reference sequence). The CDR3 nucleotides are TGTGCCAGCAGCCAGGTGATCAATCAGCCCCAGCATTTT. Translation gives CASSQVINQPQHF.

This clonotype was counted at least ten times. The chain carries TRBV2 and TRBJ1-1; 7 bases align to TRBD1. This CDR3 is 17 amino acids long. Trimming cost V 6 bases and J 0 bases; bases outside gene matches: 13. Germline values: CDR1 SNHLY, CDR2 FYNNEI. The CDR3 loop reads CASRRPTGAGLNTEAFF. In DNA form, the CDR3 reads TGTGCCAGCAGGAGACCCACAGGGGCAGGATTGAACACTGAAGCTTTCTTT. The complete variable domain, with remaining parts taken from reference TRBV2 and TRBJ1-1, reads EPEVTQTPSHQVTQMGQEVILRCVPISNHLYFYWYRQILGQKVEFLVSFYNNEISEKSEIFDDQFSVERPDGSNFTLKIRSTKLEDSAMYFCASRRPTGAGLNTEAFFGQGTRLTVV.

Only a few counts were recorded for this clonotype. The rearrangement uses TRBV6-9 and TRBJ1-5, with D unclear. The CDR3 is 14 amino acids. Germline lookup yields CDR1 MNHGY and CDR2 SVAAGI. Trimming stripped 3 bases from V and 6 bases from J, with 12 bases between. CDR3 sequence: CASSYQARGQPQHF. The DNA for the CDR3 is TGTGCCAGCAGTTACCAAGCCCGGGGTCAGCCCCAGCATTTT.

The J gene is TRBJ1-5, the V gene TRBV19; D ambiguous. From germline, CDR1 is LNHDA and CDR2 SQIVND (reference sequence). The V and J ends lost 8 bases and 4 bases respectively, with 18 bases between them. The CDR3 totals 15 residues. As DNA, the CDR3 is TGTGCCAGTCAAAATCTCCGAATTCTTAATCAGCCCCAGCATTTT. Translation: CASQNLRILNQPQHF. Drawing the rest from reference TRBV19 and TRBJ1-5, the complete variable domain is DGGITQSPKYLFRKEGQNVTLSCEQNLNHDAMYWYRQDPGQGLRLIYYSQIVNDFQKGDIAEGYSVSREKKESFPLTVTSAQKNPTAFYLCASQNLRILNQPQHFGDGTRLSIL.

This clonotype was picked up many times. The J gene is TRBJ2-7, the V gene TRBV5-1; no firm D call. V shed 2 bases and J shed 3 bases, with 9 bases lying between them. The germline gives CDR1 SGHRS, CDR2 YFSETQ. The length of the CDR3 is 13 residues. The CDR3 spells CASSFGRDYEQYF. CDR3 nucleotide sequence: TGCGCCAGCAGCTTTGGTAGGGACTACGAGCAGTACTTC.